The rows below give T cell receptor beta chains drawn from one sample of a study of blood T cell repertoires in COVID-19. Here immunoSEQ multiplex PCR was the method, and the copy in TCRdb shows in-frame clones only, minus some. The sample shows over 85,000 clones, about 72% of them seen only once. Sequencing was done on a sample of peripheral blood. Every receptor here comes from a man in his 60s with active or convalescent COVID-19. CDR3s include the opening cysteine and the closing phenylalanine or tryptophan. Fields, in order: D gene, clone size, V gene, J gene, CDR3 protein, CDR3 DNA. The D gene is left open where the match is weak. Not all rows give a size; the values are once, few, many and, for expanded clones, a class.

D gene: NA
clone size: NA
V gene: TRBV12-3/TRBV12-4
J gene: TRBJ1-2
CDR3 protein: CASSSDRLGGYTF
CDR3 DNA: TGTGCCAGCAGTTCGGACAGATTGGGCGGCTACACCTTC

D gene: TRBD2
clone size: NA
V gene: TRBV5-1
J gene: TRBJ2-1
CDR3 protein: CASMGSGDEVFF
CDR3 DNA: TGCGCCAGTATGGGTAGCGGGGATGAGGTCTTCTTC

D gene: NA
clone size: NA
V gene: TRBV12-3/TRBV12-4
J gene: TRBJ2-7
CDR3 protein: CASSFGGYEQYF
CDR3 DNA: TGTGCCAGCAGTTTCGGCGGCTACGAGCAGTACTTC

D gene: TRBD1
clone size: NA
V gene: TRBV19
J gene: TRBJ1-2
CDR3 protein: CASHSGSGQGVGYTF
CDR3 DNA: TGTGCCAGTCACTCTGGGTCGGGACAGGGAGTCGGCTACACCTTC

D gene: NA
clone size: NA
V gene: TRBV16
J gene: TRBJ1-1
CDR3 protein: CASSQQQGNTEAFF
CDR3 DNA: TGTGCCAGCAGCCAACAGCAGGGCAACACTGAAGCTTTCTTT

D gene: TRBD1
clone size: NA
V gene: TRBV19
J gene: TRBJ1-4
CDR3 protein: CASSRDSMNEKLFF
CDR3 DNA: TGTGCCAGTAGCAGGGACAGCATGAATGAAAAACTGTTTTTT

D gene: NA
clone size: NA
V gene: TRBV27
J gene: TRBJ2-1
CDR3 protein: CASSSAQIAESSYNEQFF
CDR3 DNA: TGTGCCAGCAGTTCAGCCCAAATAGCGGAGAGCTCCTACAATGAGCAGTTCTTC

D gene: NA
clone size: once
V gene: TRBV7-2
J gene: TRBJ2-1
CDR3 protein: CASSLGTTDKFF
CDR3 DNA: TGTGCCAGCAGCTTAGGTACTACGGATAAGTTCTTC

D gene: NA
clone size: once
V gene: TRBV6-2/TRBV6-3
J gene: TRBJ2-3
CDR3 protein: CASSLQIYTQYF
CDR3 DNA: TGTGCCAGCAGTCTACAGATATATACGCAGTATTTT

D gene: NA
clone size: once
V gene: TRBV12-5
J gene: TRBJ1-2
CDR3 protein: CASESGYGYTF
CDR3 DNA: TGTGCTAGTGAAAGCGGGTATGGCTACACCTTC

D gene: TRBD1
clone size: NA
V gene: TRBV18
J gene: TRBJ1-2
CDR3 protein: CASSPPGTGGNYGYTF
CDR3 DNA: TGTGCCAGCTCGCCGCCCGGGACAGGGGGAAACTATGGCTACACCTTC

D gene: TRBD1
clone size: NA
V gene: TRBV7-6
J gene: TRBJ2-7
CDR3 protein: CASSLGAGGASSYEQYF
CDR3 DNA: TGTGCCAGCAGCTTAGGGGCAGGGGGCGCATCTTCCTACGAGCAGTACTTC

D gene: NA
clone size: NA
V gene: TRBV4-3
J gene: TRBJ1-1
CDR3 protein: CASSQVGAGNTEAFF
CDR3 DNA: TGCGCCAGCAGCCAAGTCGGGGCGGGAAACACTGAAGCTTTCTTT

D gene: NA
clone size: few
V gene: TRBV5-5
J gene: TRBJ1-2
CDR3 protein: CASSLTVTDFYGYTF
CDR3 DNA: TGTGCCAGCAGCTTGACTGTAACCGATTTTTATGGCTACACCTTC

D gene: NA
clone size: NA
V gene: TRBV5-1
J gene: TRBJ2-1
CDR3 protein: CASSLAGELFDEQFF
CDR3 DNA: TGCGCCAGCAGCTTGGCCGGGGAATTATTCGATGAGCAGTTCTTC

D gene: NA
clone size: NA
V gene: TRBV19
J gene: TRBJ1-1
CDR3 protein: CASSIPFSAFF
CDR3 DNA: TGTGCCAGTAGTATACCCTTTTCGGCTTTCTTT

D gene: TRBD2
clone size: NA
V gene: TRBV2
J gene: TRBJ2-1
CDR3 protein: CASSEASGGLYNEQFF
CDR3 DNA: TGTGCCAGCAGTGAAGCTAGCGGGGGTTTATACAATGAGCAGTTCTTC

D gene: TRBD1
clone size: once
V gene: TRBV11-2
J gene: TRBJ2-2
CDR3 protein: CASSSDRVPNTGELFF
CDR3 DNA: TGTGCCAGCAGCTCCGACAGGGTACCGAACACCGGGGAGCTGTTTTTT

D gene: NA
clone size: NA
V gene: TRBV27
J gene: TRBJ1-5
CDR3 protein: CASSFRRGGQPQHF
CDR3 DNA: TGTGCCAGCAGTTTCCGCAGGGGTGGTCAGCCCCAGCATTTT

D gene: NA
clone size: NA
V gene: TRBV5-1
J gene: TRBJ2-3
CDR3 protein: CASSSGAGYRSTDTQYF
CDR3 DNA: TGCGCCAGCAGCTCCGGGGCGGGGTATAGAAGCACAGATACGCAGTATTTT

D gene: TRBD1
clone size: NA
V gene: TRBV11-2
J gene: TRBJ1-1
CDR3 protein: CASSSRDRGEAFF
CDR3 DNA: TGTGCCAGCAGCTCCCGGGACAGGGGTGAAGCTTTCTTT

D gene: TRBD2
clone size: NA
V gene: TRBV27
J gene: TRBJ2-2
CDR3 protein: CASRTDLAGVPGELFF
CDR3 DNA: TGTGCCAGCAGGACCGATCTAGCGGGAGTACCCGGGGAGCTGTTTTTT

D gene: TRBD2
clone size: few
V gene: TRBV3-1/TRBV3-2
J gene: TRBJ2-1
CDR3 protein: CASSQRTSVNEQFF
CDR3 DNA: TGTGCCAGCAGCCAGCGGACTAGCGTGAATGAGCAGTTCTTC

D gene: NA
clone size: few
V gene: TRBV19
J gene: TRBJ2-2
CDR3 protein: CASSIQTIGELFF
CDR3 DNA: TGTGCCAGTAGTATACAGACAATCGGGGAGCTGTTTTTT

D gene: NA
clone size: NA
V gene: TRBV11-3
J gene: TRBJ2-5
CDR3 protein: CASSLAGETQYF
CDR3 DNA: TGTGCCAGCAGCTTAGCAGGGGAGACCCAGTACTTC

D gene: NA
clone size: NA
V gene: TRBV27
J gene: TRBJ1-2
CDR3 protein: CASSITGSPYGYTF
CDR3 DNA: TGTGCCAGCAGTATTACAGGGTCCCCCTATGGCTACACCTTC

D gene: NA
clone size: few
V gene: TRBV23-1
J gene: TRBJ1-3
CDR3 protein: CASLPRRTYSGNTIYF
CDR3 DNA: TGCGCCAGCCTTCCACGGAGGACTTACTCTGGAAACACCATATATTTT

D gene: NA
clone size: NA
V gene: TRBV12-3/TRBV12-4
J gene: TRBJ2-3
CDR3 protein: CASSLAGRDTQYF
CDR3 DNA: TGTGCCAGCAGTTTAGCGGGGAGGGATACGCAGTATTTT

D gene: TRBD1
clone size: once
V gene: TRBV15
J gene: TRBJ2-1
CDR3 protein: CATSRGVFDRDYNEQFF
CDR3 DNA: TGTGCCACCAGCAGGGGGGTTTTTGACAGGGACTACAATGAGCAGTTCTTC

D gene: TRBD1
clone size: NA
V gene: TRBV18
J gene: TRBJ2-5
CDR3 protein: CASSLTTVQGGETQYF
CDR3 DNA: TGTGCCAGCTCCCTCACAACTGTACAGGGGGGAGAGACCCAGTACTTC

D gene: NA
clone size: medium-sized
V gene: TRBV5-1
J gene: TRBJ1-3
CDR3 protein: CASSRGQPAGNTIYF
CDR3 DNA: TGCGCCAGCAGTCGTGGACAGCCAGCGGGAAACACCATATATTTT

D gene: TRBD1
clone size: NA
V gene: TRBV5-5
J gene: TRBJ1-2
CDR3 protein: CASSNTGGNYGYTF
CDR3 DNA: TGTGCCAGCAGTAATACAGGGGGCAACTATGGCTACACCTTC

D gene: NA
clone size: many
V gene: TRBV29-1
J gene: TRBJ1-4
CDR3 protein: CSVGVSLGTNEKLFF
CDR3 DNA: TGCAGCGTGGGTGTATCTCTCGGGACTAATGAAAAACTGTTTTTT

D gene: NA
clone size: NA
V gene: TRBV6-5
J gene: TRBJ2-2
CDR3 protein: CASRTGETNTGELFF
CDR3 DNA: TGTGCCAGCAGGACAGGAGAAACGAACACCGGGGAGCTGTTTTTT

D gene: NA
clone size: NA
V gene: TRBV11-3
J gene: TRBJ1-3
CDR3 protein: CASSSGGNTIYF
CDR3 DNA: TGTGCCAGCAGTTCAGGGGGAAACACCATATATTTT

D gene: TRBD1
clone size: NA
V gene: TRBV2
J gene: TRBJ1-5
CDR3 protein: CASTEWGQGANSNQPQHF
CDR3 DNA: TGTGCCAGCACCGAATGGGGACAGGGGGCGAATAGCAATCAGCCCCAGCATTTT

D gene: TRBD2
clone size: NA
V gene: TRBV7-9
J gene: TRBJ2-3
CDR3 protein: CASSFGGDTQYF
CDR3 DNA: TGTGCCAGCAGCTTCGGGGGGGATACGCAGTATTTT

D gene: NA
clone size: NA
V gene: TRBV6-5
J gene: TRBJ1-6
CDR3 protein: CASSYSNRANSPLHF
CDR3 DNA: TGTGCCAGCAGTTACTCGAACAGGGCGAATTCACCCCTCCACTTT

D gene: NA
clone size: NA
V gene: TRBV5-8
J gene: TRBJ2-5
CDR3 protein: CASSPRSHRETQYF
CDR3 DNA: TGTGCCAGCAGCCCCCGCAGCCACAGGGAGACCCAGTACTTC

D gene: NA
clone size: NA
V gene: TRBV28
J gene: TRBJ1-2
CDR3 protein: CASTTPGALRTF
CDR3 DNA: TGTGCCAGCACAACCCCAGGGGCCCTCAGAACCTTC

D gene: TRBD1
clone size: NA
V gene: TRBV6-2/TRBV6-3
J gene: TRBJ1-2
CDR3 protein: CASSYPDRVDGYTF
CDR3 DNA: TGTGCCAGCAGTTACCCCGACAGGGTCGATGGCTACACCTTC

D gene: NA
clone size: NA
V gene: TRBV10-2
J gene: TRBJ2-1
CDR3 protein: CASGAGYEQFF
CDR3 DNA: TGCGCCAGCGGTGCGGGATATGAGCAGTTCTTC

D gene: TRBD1
clone size: NA
V gene: TRBV5-1
J gene: TRBJ2-2
CDR3 protein: CASSPGTANTGELFF
CDR3 DNA: TGCGCCAGCAGCCCAGGGACAGCGAACACCGGGGAGCTGTTTTTT

D gene: TRBD1
clone size: NA
V gene: TRBV7-9
J gene: TRBJ2-1
CDR3 protein: CASSLHWTGESSYNEQFF
CDR3 DNA: TGTGCCAGCAGCTTACACTGGACAGGGGAAAGCTCCTACAATGAGCAGTTCTTC

D gene: TRBD1
clone size: NA
V gene: TRBV6-5
J gene: TRBJ1-5
CDR3 protein: CASRLRQGSNQPQHF
CDR3 DNA: TGTGCCAGCAGGCTTAGACAGGGGTCTAATCAGCCCCAGCATTTT

D gene: NA
clone size: NA
V gene: TRBV14
J gene: TRBJ2-3
CDR3 protein: CASSQYTGLSLTDTQYF
CDR3 DNA: TGTGCCAGCAGCCAATATACAGGGCTTTCTCTCACAGATACGCAGTATTTT

D gene: NA
clone size: NA
V gene: TRBV6-1
J gene: TRBJ1-6
CDR3 protein: CASSEAMGHFNSPLHF
CDR3 DNA: TGTGCCAGCAGTGAAGCGATGGGACACTTTAATTCACCCCTCCACTTT

D gene: TRBD1
clone size: NA
V gene: TRBV7-2
J gene: TRBJ1-4
CDR3 protein: CASSLNRGGEKLFF
CDR3 DNA: TGTGCCAGCAGCTTGAACAGGGGGGGCGAAAAACTGTTTTTT

D gene: TRBD1
clone size: NA
V gene: TRBV11-2
J gene: TRBJ2-5
CDR3 protein: CASTRDRYQETQYF
CDR3 DNA: TGTGCCAGCACCCGGGACAGGTACCAAGAGACCCAGTACTTC

D gene: TRBD2
clone size: NA
V gene: TRBV6-2/TRBV6-3
J gene: TRBJ2-3
CDR3 protein: CASSSPTSGTKDTQYF
CDR3 DNA: TGTGCCAGCAGTTCCCCGACTAGCGGGACGAAGGATACGCAGTATTTT

D gene: TRBD2
clone size: NA
V gene: TRBV5-1
J gene: TRBJ2-3
CDR3 protein: CASSEGLAVTDTQYF
CDR3 DNA: TGCGCCAGCAGCGAGGGACTAGCGGTGACAGATACGCAGTATTTT